A selection of T cell receptor beta chains follows, all from one sample in a study of T-cell memory formation after mild COVID-19. Via MiXCR, TCRdb re-called the 5' RACE reads, giving one row per CDR3 protein. The data contain about 88,000 distinct CDR3 sequences, around a quarter of them singletons. Sequencing was carried out using PBMCs or a T cell subset sorted from them (not recorded which). The receptor source for this set is a man younger than 30 who had mild COVID-19 (a few samples of this study predate the infection). Cell type and time point are not known. Each CDR3 is given with its conserved first and last residue. The order of the fields is J gene, clone size, D gene, V gene, CDR3 DNA, CDR3 protein. D genes are given only for firm matches. The listing skips clone size in some rows; elsewhere it reads once, few, many or a size class.

>TRBJ2-7|.|TRBD1|TRBV7-8
TGTGCCAGCAGCTTAGAGGACAGGCTCCATTACGAGCAGTACTTC
CASSLEDRLHYEQYF
>TRBJ2-7|.|.|TRBV4-1
TGCGCCAGCAGCCAAGAGAAGGTGGGTTACTACGAGCAGTACTTC
CASSQEKVGYYEQYF
>TRBJ2-7|.|.|TRBV7-9
TGTGCCAGCAGCTTAATCGTGGTTAGGACGCCTGGCGAGCAGTACTTC
CASSLIVVRTPGEQYF
>TRBJ2-5|many|TRBD2|TRBV4-3
TGCGCCAGCAGCCAAGATGGCCTAGCGGGGAATGTAGAGACCCAGTACTTC
CASSQDGLAGNVETQYF
>TRBJ2-3|.|TRBD2|TRBV3-1
TGTGCCAGCAGCCAAGCGATAGCGGGGGACACAGATACGCAGTATTTT
CASSQAIAGDTDTQYF
>TRBJ1-5|many|.|TRBV4-1
TGCGCCAGCAGCCAAGTCTTCCGGAGCAATCAGCCCCAGCATTTT
CASSQVFRSNQPQHF
>TRBJ2-1|.|TRBD1|TRBV6-5
TGTGCCAGCAGTCAGAGCCAGGGGGCGGCTGAGCAGTTCTTC
CASSQSQGAAEQFF
>TRBJ1-2|.|.|TRBV7-9
TGTGCCAGCAGCCCTCGACAGAATAGCTACACCTTC
CASSPRQNSYTF
>TRBJ1-1|.|.|TRBV19
TGTGCCAGTATGTGGGGCGCGGGGAACACTGAAGCTTTCTTT
CASMWGAGNTEAFF
>TRBJ2-5|.|.|TRBV10-3
TGTGCCATCAGTGAGCTCGGGGAGACCCAGTACTTC
CAISELGETQYF
>TRBJ2-5|few|.|TRBV5-1
TGCGCCAGCAGCCCACAGGGACAAGAGACCCAGTACTTC
CASSPQGQETQYF
>TRBJ1-4|.|TRBD1|TRBV7-9
TGTGCCAGCAGTTGGACAGGGGGCCCACCTGATGAAAAACTGTTTTTT
CASSWTGGPPDEKLFF
>TRBJ2-1|many|.|TRBV7-9
TGTGCCAGCAGCCCCTTTGGGAATGAGCAGTTCTTC
CASSPFGNEQFF
>TRBJ2-1|few|TRBD2|TRBV7-9
TGTGCCAGCAGCGTTAGCGGGGGGTACAATGAGCAGTTCTTC
CASSVSGGYNEQFF
>TRBJ1-3|few|.|TRBV29-1
TGCAGCGTAGGACAGCCTGGAAACACCATATATTTT
CSVGQPGNTIYF
>TRBJ2-1|.|TRBD2|TRBV4-1
TGCGCCAGCAGCCAAGAGGTAGCGGGGGGTGACGGGCAGTTCTTC
CASSQEVAGGDGQFF
>TRBJ2-7|.|TRBD1|TRBV27
TGTGCCAGCAGTTACGGGACAGGGTCCTACGAGCAGTACTTC
CASSYGTGSYEQYF